The rows below give T cell receptor beta chains drawn from one sample of a study of immune evolution from preneoplasia to lung adenocarcinoma. The protocol was immunoSEQ multiplex PCR, while the TCRdb copy is restricted to in-frame clones and leaves out a portion. The sample carries some 15,000 clones, 81% recorded once. The sample was FFPE minimally invasive lung adenocarcinoma tissue. The receptors originated from a person in their sixties or seventies with lung adenocarcinoma. CDR3s leave out the opening cysteine and the closing phenylalanine or tryptophan.

v_gene	j_gene	CDR3aa
TRBV5-1	TRBJ2-5	ASSLFGSKETQY
TRBV6-4	TRBJ1-1	ASRLTGRNTEAF
TRBV7-9	TRBJ1-1	ASSEFGQGAEAF
TRBV7-3	TRBJ1-2	ASSLRGGEGYT
TRBV7-2	TRBJ1-6	ASSLTPIQGVESPLH
TRBV30	TRBJ1-2	AWSYPDRAGGYT
TRBV10-1	TRBJ2-1	ASSQSNEQF
TRBV5-1	TRBJ1-3	ASSLGTGPNTIY
TRBV5-4	TRBJ2-5	ASSSGTRRSQETQY
TRBV5-5	TRBJ2-3	ASSLRRGRDTQY
TRBV7-3	TRBJ2-1	ASSLEPAGGTYNEQF
TRBV10-3	TRBJ1-5	AISAGADNQPQH
TRBV5-1	TRBJ2-1	ASRRGQGEHEQF
TRBV5-4	TRBJ2-3	ASNPGLGADTQY
TRBV18	TRBJ2-7	ASSPSVTYEQY
TRBV11-3	TRBJ2-7	ASSLAAGGQRGGYYEQY
TRBV5-6	TRBJ1-2	ASSLVGRPYT
TRBV21-1	TRBJ2-1	ASSPDGGRVCHEQF
TRBV28	TRBJ1-2	ASSFTNRLLLYGYT
TRBV7-9	TRBJ2-5	ASSSTSGTGGYETQY
TRBV7-9	TRBJ2-5	ASSLFGSGIGQETQY
TRBV5-4	TRBJ2-2	ASRKGQTNTGELF
TRBV11-3	TRBJ1-1	ASAKGGRTEAF
TRBV18	TRBJ2-7	ASSPKIGQGDYEQY
TRBV5-6	TRBJ2-1	ASSLGRAYNEQF
TRBV29-1	TRBJ2-3	SVEQGNFVKDTQY
TRBV5-1	TRBJ2-1	ASAGGDGYNEQF
TRBV28	TRBJ2-5	ATQGSSGETQETQY
TRBV5-6	TRBJ1-5	ASSLRDRNQPQH
TRBV19	TRBJ1-1	ASSSIMNTEAF
TRBV18	TRBJ2-2	ASSPPSSRDTGELF
TRBV5-5	TRBJ1-1	ASSPVGQRGTEAF
TRBV5-6	TRBJ2-3	ASSWGFTTDTQY
TRBV18	TRBJ1-1	ASSPETDLNTEAF
TRBV19	TRBJ2-7	ASSFRDAFEQY
TRBV7-2	TRBJ1-3	ASKNRGGNTIY
TRBV27	TRBJ2-2	ASSWTSGGYTGELF
TRBV15	TRBJ1-2	ATSRDRAGTGAGYT
TRBV6-5	TRBJ1-4	ASRGQELF
TRBV30	TRBJ2-5	AWRTGGSQY
TRBV23-1	TRBJ2-7	ASSPPGTGRVYEQY
TRBV5-4	TRBJ2-3	ASSPIGQGADTQY
TRBV4-1	TRBJ2-3	ASSPFDSLGTDTQY
TRBV9	TRBJ2-7	ASSPTGGDVNGYEQY
TRBV7-2	TRBJ2-1	ASSSPTQGGSYNEQF
TRBV10-3	TRBJ1-2	AIDTGAWAGYT
TRBV7-9	TRBJ2-2	ASSRTLTGSDPGELF
TRBV4-3	TRBJ2-2	ASSQDYKGTGELF
TRBV7-9	TRBJ2-3	ASSLVGGTQY
TRBV5-6	TRBJ2-2	ASSWGLTRATGELF